Given below is one TCR beta chain in context. Its antigen is not identified. This record belongs to a study of T cell responses to AZD1222 COVID-19 vaccine. Study results and limitations: Vaccine-associated CD4 TCRs spanned spike, dominant at 160-218 and 743-854. Two AZD1222 doses significantly raised spike-specific TCR breadth and depth over controls. Nearly half of spike-specific TCRs reportedly target unmutated variant regions. The sample set comprised mostly white British donors with more females, and clonal diversity was possibly underestimated.

The V end was cut by 5 bases, the J end by 0 bases, with 14 bases between. CDR3 size: 15 residues. Per the germline V gene, CDR1 is SGHVS and CDR2 is FQNEAQ. This table comes from immunoSEQ multiplex PCR, and its TCRdb copy is limited to in-frame clones, with some not included. The data contain just under 85,000 clones, about 83% of them seen just once; the ten biggest clones take up roughly 8.7%. The TCR originated in an adult in good health. The V call is TRBV7-8, the J call TRBJ2-7; the D call may be TRBD1 or TRBD2 (5 bases each). The sequenced sample was peripheral blood, obtained on day 0 of AZD1222 vaccination. In DNA form, the CDR3 reads TGTGCCAGCAGCGAAGCCGGGACCCTCTCCTACGAGCAGTACTTC. This sequence encodes CASSEAGTLSYEQYF.